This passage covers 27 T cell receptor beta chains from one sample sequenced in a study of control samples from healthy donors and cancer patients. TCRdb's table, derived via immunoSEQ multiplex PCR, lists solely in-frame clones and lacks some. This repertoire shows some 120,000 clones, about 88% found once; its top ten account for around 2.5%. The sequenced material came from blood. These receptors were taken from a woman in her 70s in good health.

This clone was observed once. CDR3 residues: CASSYIPGQTNTGELFF. CDR3 bases: TGCGCCAGCAGCTACATACCCGGACAGACGAACACCGGGGAGCTGTTTTTT. The chain links TRBV5-1 to TRBJ2-2; D perhaps matches TRBD1 (6 bases). CDR1 is SGHRS and CDR2 is YFSETQ in the germline V gene. The CDR3 is 17 residues long. Trimming took 3 bases from V and 0 from J, leaving 15 bases between them. The full variable domain, its missing parts supplied by reference TRBV5-1 and TRBJ2-2, is KAGVTQTPRYLIKTRGQQVTLSCSPISGHRSVSWYQQTPGQGLQFLFEYFSETQRNKGNFPGRFSGRQFSNSRSEMNVSTLELGDSALYLCASSYIPGQTNTGELFFGEGSRLTVL.

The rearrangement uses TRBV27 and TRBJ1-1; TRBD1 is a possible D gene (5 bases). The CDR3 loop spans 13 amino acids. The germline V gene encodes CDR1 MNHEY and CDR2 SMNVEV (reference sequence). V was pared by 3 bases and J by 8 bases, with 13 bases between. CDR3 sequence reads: CASSFQVQGEAFF. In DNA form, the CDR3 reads TGTGCCAGCAGTTTTCAGGTCCAGGGCGAAGCTTTCTTT.

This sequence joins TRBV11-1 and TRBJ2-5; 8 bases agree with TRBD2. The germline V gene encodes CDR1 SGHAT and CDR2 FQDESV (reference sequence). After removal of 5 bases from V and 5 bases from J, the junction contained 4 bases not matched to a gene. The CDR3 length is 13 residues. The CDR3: CASSRGGRETQYF. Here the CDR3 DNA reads TGTGCCAGCAGCCGGGGGGGCAGGGAGACCCAGTACTTC.

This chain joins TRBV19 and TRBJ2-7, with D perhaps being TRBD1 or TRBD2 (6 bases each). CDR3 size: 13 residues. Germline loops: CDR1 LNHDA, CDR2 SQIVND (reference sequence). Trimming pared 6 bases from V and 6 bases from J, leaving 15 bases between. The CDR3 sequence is CASRQGGSVEQYF. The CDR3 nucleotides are TGTGCCAGTAGACAGGGAGGATCAGTCGAGCAGTACTTC.

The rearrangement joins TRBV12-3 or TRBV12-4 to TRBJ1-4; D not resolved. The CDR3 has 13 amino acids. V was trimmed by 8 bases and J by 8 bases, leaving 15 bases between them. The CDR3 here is CASSTIIREKLFF. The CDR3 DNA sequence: TGTGCCAGCTCTACGATAATACGGGAAAAACTGTTTTTT.

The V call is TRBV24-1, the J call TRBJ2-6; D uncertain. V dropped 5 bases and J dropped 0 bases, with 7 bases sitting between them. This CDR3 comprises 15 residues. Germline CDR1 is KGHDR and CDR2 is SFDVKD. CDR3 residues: CATSGEHSGANVLTF. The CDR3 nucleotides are TGTGCCACCAGTGGGGAACACTCTGGGGCCAACGTCCTGACTTTC.

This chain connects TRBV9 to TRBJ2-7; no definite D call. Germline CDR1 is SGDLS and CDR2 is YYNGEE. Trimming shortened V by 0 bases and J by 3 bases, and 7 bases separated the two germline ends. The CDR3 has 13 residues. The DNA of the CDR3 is TGTGCCAGCAGCGTAGGTGCCGACTACGAGCAGTACTTC. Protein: CASSVGADYEQYF.

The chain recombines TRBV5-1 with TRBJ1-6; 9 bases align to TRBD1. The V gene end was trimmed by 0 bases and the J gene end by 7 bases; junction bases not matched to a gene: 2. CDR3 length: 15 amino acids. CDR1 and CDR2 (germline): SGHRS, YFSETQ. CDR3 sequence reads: CASSLVGQGNSPLHF. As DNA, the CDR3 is TGCGCCAGCAGCTTGGTCGGACAGGGGAATTCACCCCTCCACTTT.

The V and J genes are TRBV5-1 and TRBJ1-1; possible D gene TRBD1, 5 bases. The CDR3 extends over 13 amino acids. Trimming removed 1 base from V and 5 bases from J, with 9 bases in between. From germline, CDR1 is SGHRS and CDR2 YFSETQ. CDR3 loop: CASSLFGATEAFF. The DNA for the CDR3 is TGCGCCAGCAGCTTGTTTGGGGCGACTGAAGCTTTCTTT.

CDR3 sequence (DNA): TGTGCCAGCAGCTTAACGTCCGCCTTGGGGACTGAAGCTTTCTTT. Amino acids: CASSLTSALGTEAFF. The chain combines TRBV7-9 with TRBJ1-1; D is unresolved. Trimming took 2 bases from V and 5 from J, leaving 15 bases between them. Germline V gene data show CDR1 as SEHNR and CDR2 as FQNEAQ (reference sequence). The CDR3 has 15 residues.

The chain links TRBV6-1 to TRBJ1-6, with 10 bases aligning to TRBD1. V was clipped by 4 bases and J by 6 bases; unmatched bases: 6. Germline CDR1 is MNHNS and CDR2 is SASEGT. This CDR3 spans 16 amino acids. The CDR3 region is CASSAMDRGFNSPLHF. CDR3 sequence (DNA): TGTGCCAGCAGTGCAATGGACAGGGGGTTTAATTCACCCCTCCACTTT.

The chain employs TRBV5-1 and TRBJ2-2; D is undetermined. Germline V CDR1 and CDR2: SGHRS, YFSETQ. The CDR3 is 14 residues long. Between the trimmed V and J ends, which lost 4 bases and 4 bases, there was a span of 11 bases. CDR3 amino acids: CASSTRTLTGELFF. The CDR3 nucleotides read TGCGCCAGCAGCACCCGGACCCTCACCGGGGAGCTGTTTTTT.

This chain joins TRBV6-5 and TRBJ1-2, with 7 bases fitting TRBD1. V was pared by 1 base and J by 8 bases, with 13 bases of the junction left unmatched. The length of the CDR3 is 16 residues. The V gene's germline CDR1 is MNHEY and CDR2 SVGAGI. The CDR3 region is CASSYYGTARTEGYTF. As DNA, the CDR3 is TGTGCCAGCAGTTACTACGGGACAGCTCGTACGGAAGGCTACACCTTC.

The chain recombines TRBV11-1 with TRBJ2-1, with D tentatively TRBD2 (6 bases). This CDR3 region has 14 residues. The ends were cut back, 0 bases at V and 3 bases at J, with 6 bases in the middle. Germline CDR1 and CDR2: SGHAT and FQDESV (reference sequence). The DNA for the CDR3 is TGTGCCAGCAGCTTAGCCGGGGGCTACAATGAGCAGTTCTTC. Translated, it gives CASSLAGGYNEQFF.

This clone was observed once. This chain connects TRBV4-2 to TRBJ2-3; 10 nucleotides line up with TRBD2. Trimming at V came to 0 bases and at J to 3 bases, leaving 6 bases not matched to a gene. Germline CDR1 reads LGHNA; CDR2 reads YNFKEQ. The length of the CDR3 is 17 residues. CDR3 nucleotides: TGTGCCAGCAGCCAAGATCACAGTAGCGGGGGGACAGATACGCAGTATTTT. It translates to CASSQDHSSGGTDTQYF.

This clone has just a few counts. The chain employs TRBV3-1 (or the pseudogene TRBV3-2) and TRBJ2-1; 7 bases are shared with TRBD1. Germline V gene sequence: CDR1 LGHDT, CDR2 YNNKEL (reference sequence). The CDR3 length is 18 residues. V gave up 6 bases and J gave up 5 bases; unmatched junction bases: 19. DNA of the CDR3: TGTGCCAGCAGTCGCACCTCCCCCCGGGACAGCAGAAACAATGAGCAGTTCTTC. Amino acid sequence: CASSRTSPRDSRNNEQFF.

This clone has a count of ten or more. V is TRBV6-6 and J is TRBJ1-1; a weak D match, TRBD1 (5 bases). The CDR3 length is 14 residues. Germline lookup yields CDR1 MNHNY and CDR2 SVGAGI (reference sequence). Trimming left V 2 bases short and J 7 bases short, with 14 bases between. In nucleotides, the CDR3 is TGTGCCAGCAGTTACCCGGGACTGCAGAATGAAGCTTTCTTT. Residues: CASSYPGLQNEAFF.

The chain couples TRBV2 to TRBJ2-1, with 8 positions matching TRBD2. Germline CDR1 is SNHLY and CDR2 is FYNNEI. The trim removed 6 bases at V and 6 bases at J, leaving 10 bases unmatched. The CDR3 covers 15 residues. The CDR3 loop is CASSPLRGATNEQFF. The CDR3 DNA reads TGTGCCAGCAGCCCCCTGCGGGGGGCAACCAATGAGCAGTTCTTC.

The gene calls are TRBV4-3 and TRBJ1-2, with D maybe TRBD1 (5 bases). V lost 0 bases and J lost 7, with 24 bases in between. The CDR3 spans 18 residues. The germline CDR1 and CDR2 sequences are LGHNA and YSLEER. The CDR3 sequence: CASSQDDDDSAPVGGYTF. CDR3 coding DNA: TGCGCCAGCAGCCAAGATGACGATGACAGCGCCCCGGTGGGTGGCTACACCTTC.

The CDR3: CASSWTGLNTEAFF. The CDR3, as DNA: TGTGCCAGCAGCTGGACAGGACTGAACACTGAAGCTTTCTTT. J is TRBJ1-1 and V is TRBV6-6; 7 bases match TRBD1. The V gene end was trimmed by 6 bases and the J gene end by 0 bases; junction bases not matched to a gene: 4. CDR1 and CDR2 from the germline V gene are MNHNY and SVGAGI (reference sequence). CDR3 length: 14 amino acids.

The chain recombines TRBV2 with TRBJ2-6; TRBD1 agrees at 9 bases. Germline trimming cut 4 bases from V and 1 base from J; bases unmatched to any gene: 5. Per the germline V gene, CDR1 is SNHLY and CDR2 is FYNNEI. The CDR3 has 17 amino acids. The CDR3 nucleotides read TGTGCCAGCAGTGGGGTGACAGGGGGGTCTGGGGCCAACGTCCTGACTTTC. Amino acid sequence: CASSGVTGGSGANVLTF.

The DNA of the CDR3 is TGTGCCAGCAGCTTTCAACAGGGGAACACTGAAGCTTTCTTT. Translation gives CASSFQQGNTEAFF. The chain couples TRBV11-1 to TRBJ1-1; perhaps TRBD1 as D (6 bases). Per germline, CDR1 SGHAT and CDR2 FQDESV (reference sequence). V dropped 3 bases and J dropped 1 base, with 9 bases sitting between them. CDR3 length equals 14 residues. The full variable domain, completed using reference TRBV11-1 and TRBJ1-1, is EAEVAQSPRYKITEKSQAVAFWCDPISGHATLYWYRQILGQGPELLVQFQDESVVDDSQLPKDRFSAERLKGVDSTLKIQPAELGDSAMYLCASSFQQGNTEAFFGQGTRLTVV.

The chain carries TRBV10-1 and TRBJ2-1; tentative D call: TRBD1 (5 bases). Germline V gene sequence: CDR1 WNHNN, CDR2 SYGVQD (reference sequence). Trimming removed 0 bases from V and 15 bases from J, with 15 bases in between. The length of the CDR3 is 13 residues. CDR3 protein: CASSESAGVGPFF. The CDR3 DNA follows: TGCGCCAGCAGTGAGTCGGCCGGTGTGGGGCCGTTCTTC.

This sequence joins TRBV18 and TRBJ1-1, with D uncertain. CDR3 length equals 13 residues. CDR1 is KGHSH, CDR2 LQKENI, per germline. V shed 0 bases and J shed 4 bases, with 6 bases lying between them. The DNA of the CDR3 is TGTGCCAGCTCACCACCGGGGAGCACTGAAGCTTTCTTT. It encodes CASSPPGSTEAFF.

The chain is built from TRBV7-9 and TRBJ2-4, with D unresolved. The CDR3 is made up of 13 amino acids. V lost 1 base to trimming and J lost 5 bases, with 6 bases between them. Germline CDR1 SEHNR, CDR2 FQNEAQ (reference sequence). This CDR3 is CASSLVAENIQYF. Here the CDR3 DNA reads TGTGCCAGCAGCTTAGTGGCAGAAAACATTCAGTACTTC.

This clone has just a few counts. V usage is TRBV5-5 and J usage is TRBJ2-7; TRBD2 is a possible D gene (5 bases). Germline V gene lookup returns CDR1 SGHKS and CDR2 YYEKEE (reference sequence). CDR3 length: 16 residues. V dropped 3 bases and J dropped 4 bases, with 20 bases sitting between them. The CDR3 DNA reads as TGTGCCAGCAGCTGGGAGTTCGGGGTTGGTATTTACGAGCAGTACTTC. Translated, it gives CASSWEFGVGIYEQYF. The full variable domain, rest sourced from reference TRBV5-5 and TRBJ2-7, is DAGVTQSPTHLIKTRGQQVTLRCSPISGHKSVSWYQQVLGQGPQFIFQYYEKEERGRGNFPDRFSARQFPNYSSELNVNALLLGDSALYLCASSWEFGVGIYEQYFGPGTRLTVT.

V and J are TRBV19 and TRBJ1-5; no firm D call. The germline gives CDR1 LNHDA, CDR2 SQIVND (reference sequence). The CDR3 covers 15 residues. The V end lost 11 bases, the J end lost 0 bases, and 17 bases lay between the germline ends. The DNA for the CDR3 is TGTGCCTCTAGGGAGGAGACATTTAGCAATCAGCCCCAGCATTTT. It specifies CASREETFSNQPQHF.